The clone carrying this TCR beta chain was observed a few times. These data originate in a study of OX40 agonist ivuxolimab in advanced cancers. On the study more broadly: Recorded diagnoses for dose-escalation patients were hepatocellular carcinoma, melanoma, renal cell or head and neck cancer.

The junction had 0 bases not matched to a gene; V was cut back by 6 bases and J by 0 bases. CDR1 is MNHEY, CDR2 SVGAGI, per germline. This CDR3 is built from 15 residues. Repertoires were generated with immunoSEQ multiplex PCR, while TCRdb's copy carries only in-frame clones and drops some. The table has roughly 23,000 clones, approximately 80% seen once; the top ten hold about 17%. The chain employs TRBV6-5 and TRBJ1-4; 11 bases agree with TRBD1. This receptor was taken from an adult with an advanced solid tumor such as melanoma, head and neck, liver or kidney cancer. The source material was CD4+ or CD8+ T cells sorted from blood, sampled in a trial of the OX40 agonist ivuxolimab. The CDR3 coding sequence is TGTGCCAGCAGGGGACAGGGGGCAACTAATGAAAAACTGTTTTTT. Translated: CASRGQGATNEKLFF.